The clone carrying this T cell receptor (beta chain) has just a few counts. No antigen is known for it. This CDR3 is 18 amino acids long. Trimming cost V 2 bases and J 3 bases; bases outside gene matches: 13. Germline CDR1 is LGHDT and CDR2 is YNNKEL (reference sequence). These data belong to a study of T cells after yellow fever vaccination. Overall study context: Low-cell-number fractions were prepared with SMART-Seq v4 Ultra Low Input. General observations from the study: One caveat is that FACS-sorted repertoires could contain abundant clonotypes contaminating from the bulk population. A minor fraction of clonotypes spanned both CD4 and CD8 compartments. Reappearance after the booster was seen for most primary-vaccination clones, at more than 95% CD4 and 70% to 90% CD8.

TCRdb reanalysed the 5' RACE reads using MiXCR and keeps one entry per CDR3 protein. This table holds 400,000 to 650,000 distinct CDR3 sequences, 21% found once. This chain connects TRBV3-1 to TRBJ2-3; 8 nucleotides agree with TRBD2. The source is a man younger than 30 who received the YFV17D yellow fever vaccine. This sample comprised PBMCs, obtained less than 25 days after the first yellow fever vaccination. DNA of the CDR3: TGTGCCAGCAGCCAACACGTCCGGGGCGGGGGGACGACAGATACGCAGTATTTT. Its protein is CASSQHVRGGGTTDTQYF.